This TCR beta chain was captured by sequencing in a study of control samples from healthy donors and cancer patients (dated by TCRdb to 2020 to 2021). Libraries came from the immunoSEQ multiplex PCR assay. The source is immuneACCESS, and TCRdb retained only in-frame sequences with V and J called. Part of the clones is not carried over; for the studies checked, unresolved V genes explain less than half of this, and the remainder is unexplained. This sample gives about 220,000 clones in total; over 90% of them show up just once. The top ten clones comprise 1.5% of the sample. The germline V gene (reference sequence) gives CDR1 as LNHDA and CDR2 as SQIVND. Trimming costs V 5 bases and J 14 bases, and their ends lie 22 bases apart. Counted from cysteine to phenylalanine, this CDR3 has 15 amino acids. The read is trimmed to its CDR3 DNA, 45 bases read in frame from base 1. As regards this clone: Its antigen specificity is not known. Base-call qualities are not available, and no considerably larger clone is one nucleotide away.

Sequencing used blood. The TCR sequence derives from a man aged 45-60 years in good health. The chain is made from TRBV19 and TRBJ1-6; no D gene call is confident. CDR3 region: CASSPKLRAPLALHF. The nucleotide sequence is given as TGTGCCAGTAGTCCAAAACTTCGGGCCCCGCTGGCCCTCCACTTT. Full variable domain (CDR3 extended with the reference TRBV19 and TRBJ1-6 proteins): DGGITQSPKYLFRKEGQNVTLSCEQNLNHDAMYWYRQDPGQGLRLIYYSQIVNDFQKGDIAEGYSVSREKKESFPLTVTSAQKNPTAFYLCASSPKLRAPLALHFGNGTRLTVT.